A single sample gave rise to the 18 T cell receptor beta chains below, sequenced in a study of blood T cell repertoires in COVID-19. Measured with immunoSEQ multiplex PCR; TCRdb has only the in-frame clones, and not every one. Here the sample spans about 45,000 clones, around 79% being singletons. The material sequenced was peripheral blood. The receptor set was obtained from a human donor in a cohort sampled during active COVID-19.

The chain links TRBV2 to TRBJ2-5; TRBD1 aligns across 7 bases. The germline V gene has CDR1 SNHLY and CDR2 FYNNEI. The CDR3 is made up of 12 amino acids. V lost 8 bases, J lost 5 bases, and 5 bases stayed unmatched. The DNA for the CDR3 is TGTGCCAGCGGGGACAGAGGGGAGACCCAGTACTTC. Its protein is CASGDRGETQYF.

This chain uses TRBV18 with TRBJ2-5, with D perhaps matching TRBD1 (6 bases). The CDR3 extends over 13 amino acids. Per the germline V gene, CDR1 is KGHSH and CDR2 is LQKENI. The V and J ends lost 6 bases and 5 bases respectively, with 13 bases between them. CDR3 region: CASSPTGLETQYF. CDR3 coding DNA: TGTGCCAGCTCGCCTACAGGGCTGGAGACCCAGTACTTC. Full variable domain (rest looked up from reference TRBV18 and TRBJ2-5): NAGVMQNPRHLVRRRGQEARLRCSPMKGHSHVYWYRQLPEEGLKFMVYLQKENIIDESGMPKERFSAEFPKEGPSILRIQQVVRGDSAAYFCASSPTGLETQYFGPGTRLLVL.

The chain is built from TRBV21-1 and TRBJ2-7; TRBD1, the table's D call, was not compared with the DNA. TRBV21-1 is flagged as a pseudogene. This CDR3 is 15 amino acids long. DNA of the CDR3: TGTGCCAGCAGCAGACAGGGGTGGAAATCCTACGAGCAGTACTTC. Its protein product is CASSRQGWKSYEQYF.

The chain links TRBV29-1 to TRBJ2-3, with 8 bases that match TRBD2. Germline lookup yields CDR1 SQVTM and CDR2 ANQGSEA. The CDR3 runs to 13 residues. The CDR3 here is CSLRAGGTDTQYF. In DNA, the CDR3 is TGCAGTCTCCGAGCGGGGGGCACAGATACGCAGTATTTT.

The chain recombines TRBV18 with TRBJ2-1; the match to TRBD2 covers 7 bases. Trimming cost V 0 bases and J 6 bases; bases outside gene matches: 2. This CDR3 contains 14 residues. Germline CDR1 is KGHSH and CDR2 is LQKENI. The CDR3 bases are TGTGCCAGCTCACCACCCAGCGGGGCCAATGAGCAGTTCTTC. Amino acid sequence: CASSPPSGANEQFF.

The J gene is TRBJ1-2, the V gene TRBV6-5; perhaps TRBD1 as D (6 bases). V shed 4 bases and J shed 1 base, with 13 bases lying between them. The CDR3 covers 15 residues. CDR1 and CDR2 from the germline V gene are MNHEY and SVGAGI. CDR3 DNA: TGTGCCAGCAGTTTTGGTCGACAGGTTAACTATGGCTACACCTTC. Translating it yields CASSFGRQVNYGYTF.

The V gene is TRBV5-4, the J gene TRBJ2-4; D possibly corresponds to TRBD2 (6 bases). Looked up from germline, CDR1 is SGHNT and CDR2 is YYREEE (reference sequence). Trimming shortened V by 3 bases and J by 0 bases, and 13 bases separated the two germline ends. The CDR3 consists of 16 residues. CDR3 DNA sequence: TGTGCCAGCAGCTCACAACTAGCAGGAGCCAAAAACATTCAGTACTTC. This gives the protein CASSSQLAGAKNIQYF.

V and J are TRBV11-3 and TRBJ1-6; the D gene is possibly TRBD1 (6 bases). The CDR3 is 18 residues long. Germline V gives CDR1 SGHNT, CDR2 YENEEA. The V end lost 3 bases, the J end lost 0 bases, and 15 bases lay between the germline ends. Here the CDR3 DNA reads TGTGCCAGCAGCTTGGAACAGGGCGGGAGCTCCTATAATTCACCCCTCCACTTT. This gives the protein CASSLEQGGSSYNSPLHF.

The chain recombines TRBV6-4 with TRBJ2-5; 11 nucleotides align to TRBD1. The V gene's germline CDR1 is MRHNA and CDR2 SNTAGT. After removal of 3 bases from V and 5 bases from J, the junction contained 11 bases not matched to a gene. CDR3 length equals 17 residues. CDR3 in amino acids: CASSEWNSGTGGETQYF. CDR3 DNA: TGTGCCAGCAGTGAATGGAATTCCGGGACAGGGGGGGAGACCCAGTACTTC.

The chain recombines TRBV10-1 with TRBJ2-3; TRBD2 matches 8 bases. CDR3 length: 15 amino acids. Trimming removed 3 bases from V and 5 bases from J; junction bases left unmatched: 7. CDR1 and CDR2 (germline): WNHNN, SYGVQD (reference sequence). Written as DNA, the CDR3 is TGCGCCAGCAGTGACGGAGCGGGAGACTTAGATACGCAGTATTTT. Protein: CASSDGAGDLDTQYF.

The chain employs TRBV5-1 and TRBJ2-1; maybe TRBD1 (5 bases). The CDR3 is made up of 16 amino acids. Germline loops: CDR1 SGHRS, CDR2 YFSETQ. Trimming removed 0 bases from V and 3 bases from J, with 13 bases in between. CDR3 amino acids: CASSLDQGTIYNEQFF. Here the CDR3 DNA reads TGCGCCAGCAGCTTGGACCAGGGAACTATCTACAATGAGCAGTTCTTC.

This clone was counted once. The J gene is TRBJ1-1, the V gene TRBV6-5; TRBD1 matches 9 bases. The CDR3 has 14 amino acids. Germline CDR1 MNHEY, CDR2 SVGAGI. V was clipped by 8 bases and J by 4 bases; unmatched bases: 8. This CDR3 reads CASGLLTGGTEAFF. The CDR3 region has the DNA TGTGCCAGCGGGCTATTGACAGGGGGCACTGAAGCTTTCTTT.

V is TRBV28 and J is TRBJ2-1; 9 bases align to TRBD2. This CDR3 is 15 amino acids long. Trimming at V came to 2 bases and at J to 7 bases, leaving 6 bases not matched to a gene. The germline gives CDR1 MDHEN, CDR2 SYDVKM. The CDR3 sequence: CASSLAREGINEQFF. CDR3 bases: TGTGCCAGCAGTTTAGCGCGGGAGGGGATAAATGAGCAGTTCTTC. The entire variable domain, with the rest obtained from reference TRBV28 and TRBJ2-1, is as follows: DVKVTQSSRYLVKRTGEKVFLECVQDMDHENMFWYRQDPGLGLRLIYFSYDVKMKEKGDIPEGYSVSREKKERFSLILESASTNQTSMYLCASSLAREGINEQFFGPGTRLTVL.

The CDR3 DNA reads as TGTGCCAGCAGTTTCTCCAGGTTAGCCAAAAACATTCAGTACTTC. Protein: CASSFSRLAKNIQYF. The genes are TRBV28 and TRBJ2-4; D uncertain. This CDR3 has 15 amino acids. The germline V and J ends were trimmed by 3 bases and 0 bases, with 9 bases remaining between them. Germline V gene sequence: CDR1 MDHEN, CDR2 SYDVKM.

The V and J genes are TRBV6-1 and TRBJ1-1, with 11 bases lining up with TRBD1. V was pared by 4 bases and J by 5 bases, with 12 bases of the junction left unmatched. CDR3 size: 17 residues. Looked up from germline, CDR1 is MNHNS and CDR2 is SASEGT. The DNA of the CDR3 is TGTGCCAGCAGTGGACCGACCGGACAGGGGGCGAGGACTGAAGCTTTCTTT. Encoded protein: CASSGPTGQGARTEAFF.

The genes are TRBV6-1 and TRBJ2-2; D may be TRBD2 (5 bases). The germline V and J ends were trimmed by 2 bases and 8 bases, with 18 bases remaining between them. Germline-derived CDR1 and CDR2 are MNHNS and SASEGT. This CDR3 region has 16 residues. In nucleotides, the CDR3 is TGTGCCAGCAGTGAAAGTGGGAGAGGGCTACGGGGGGAGCTGTTTTTT. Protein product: CASSESGRGLRGELFF.

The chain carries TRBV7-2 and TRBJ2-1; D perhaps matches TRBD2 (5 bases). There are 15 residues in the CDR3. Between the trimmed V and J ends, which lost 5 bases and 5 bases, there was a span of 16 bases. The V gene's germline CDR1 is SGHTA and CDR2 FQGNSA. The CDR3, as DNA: TGTGCCAGCAGCCGCTCGGCGGGCCTTAACAATGAGCAGTTCTTC. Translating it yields CASSRSAGLNNEQFF.

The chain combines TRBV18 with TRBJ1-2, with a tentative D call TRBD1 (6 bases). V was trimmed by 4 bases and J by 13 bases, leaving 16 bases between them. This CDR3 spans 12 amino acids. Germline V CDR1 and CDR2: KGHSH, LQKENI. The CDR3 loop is CASSLQGDDFTF. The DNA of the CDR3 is TGTGCCAGCTCACTACAGGGCGACGACTTCACCTTC.